This entry lists 5 T cell receptor beta chains sequenced from one sample in a study of blood T cell repertoires in COVID-19. Data came from immunoSEQ multiplex PCR; TCRdb stores just in-frame clones and leaves some out. Among 300,000 to 350,000 clones, 65% to 90% were seen once, and the ten largest hold about 4.2%. The sequenced sample was PBMCs or T cells enriched from blood (not recorded which). These receptors were collected from a woman in her thirties or forties with acute COVID-19.

CDR3 residues: CASSLISGGASEQFF. The DNA of the CDR3 is TGTGCCAGCAGCTTAATTAGCGGGGGGGCCAGTGAGCAGTTCTTC. This chain joins TRBV7-3 and TRBJ2-1, with 11 bases fitting TRBD2. V was clipped by 1 base and J by 9 bases; unmatched bases: 5. The CDR3 is 15 residues long. Looked up from germline, CDR1 is SGHTA and CDR2 is FQGTGA.

The chain combines TRBV5-6 with TRBJ2-1; weak D call: TRBD2 (6 bases). The V gene's germline CDR1 is SGHDT and CDR2 YYEEEE. CDR3 length: 14 residues. V shed 5 bases and J shed 3 bases, with 12 bases lying between them. This CDR3 reads CASSRLANYNEQFF. The DNA for the CDR3 is TGTGCCAGCAGTAGGCTAGCGAACTACAATGAGCAGTTCTTC.

This sequence joins TRBV2 and TRBJ1-5; TRBD1 agrees at 7 bases. The CDR3 consists of 15 residues. V lost 6 bases, J lost 8 bases, and 13 bases stayed unmatched. The germline CDR1 and CDR2 sequences are SNHLY and FYNNEI. CDR3 bases: TGTGCCAGCAGGACGGGGACAGTGGTATCAGAGCCCCAGCATTTT. This gives the protein CASRTGTVVSEPQHF.

This clone was seen once. This chain connects TRBV10-3 to TRBJ1-1, with 9 bases fitting TRBD1. This CDR3 has 15 residues. Germline-derived CDR1 and CDR2 are ENHRY and SYGVKD. V was clipped by 7 bases and J by 4 bases; unmatched bases: 10. In DNA, the CDR3 is TGTGCCATCAACCAACAGGGGGCGGGGGGCACTGAAGCTTTCTTT. Translating gives CAINQQGAGGTEAFF.

The sample holds a few counts of this clone. The genes are TRBV18 and TRBJ1-3; D may be TRBD1 (6 bases). CDR3 length: 16 amino acids. Germline V gene lookup returns CDR1 KGHSH and CDR2 LQKENI. Deletions cut 6 bases from V and 2 bases from J, with 17 bases between. The CDR3 sequence is CASSRNRVEAGNTIYF. CDR3 sequence (DNA): TGTGCCAGCTCTAGAAACAGGGTAGAAGCTGGAAACACCATATATTTT.